The 2 T cell receptor beta chains listed next were all sequenced from one sample in a study of blood T cell repertoires in COVID-19. Only in-frame clones appear in the TCRdb table, and some are missing; sequencing was by immunoSEQ multiplex PCR. The sample includes approximately 220,000 clones, roughly 90% of them seen just once. Sequencing was carried out using PBMCs or T cells enriched from blood (not recorded which). All receptors derive from a woman aged 25 to 45 who had recovered from COVID-19.

The V gene is TRBV6-5, the J gene TRBJ1-1; the D is unclear. Trimming took off 2 bases at V and 1 base at J, with 14 bases between the two ends. The CDR3 sequence is 16 residues long. CDR1 and CDR2 from the germline V gene are MNHEY and SVGAGI. CDR3 nucleotides: TGTGCCAGCAGTTACGCACCGACATCCGGGAACACTGAAGCTTTCTTT. Encoded protein: CASSYAPTSGNTEAFF.

The chain recombines TRBV6-5 with TRBJ1-3, with TRBD1 as a possible D gene (6 bases). With 6 bases removed from V and 5 bases from J, the gap between germline ends came to 14 bases. The CDR3 is 14 residues long. CDR1 is MNHEY and CDR2 is SVGAGI in the germline V gene. The CDR3 loop is CASRYTGLRNTIYF. The CDR3 DNA reads TGTGCCAGCAGATACACAGGGTTAAGAAACACCATATATTTT.